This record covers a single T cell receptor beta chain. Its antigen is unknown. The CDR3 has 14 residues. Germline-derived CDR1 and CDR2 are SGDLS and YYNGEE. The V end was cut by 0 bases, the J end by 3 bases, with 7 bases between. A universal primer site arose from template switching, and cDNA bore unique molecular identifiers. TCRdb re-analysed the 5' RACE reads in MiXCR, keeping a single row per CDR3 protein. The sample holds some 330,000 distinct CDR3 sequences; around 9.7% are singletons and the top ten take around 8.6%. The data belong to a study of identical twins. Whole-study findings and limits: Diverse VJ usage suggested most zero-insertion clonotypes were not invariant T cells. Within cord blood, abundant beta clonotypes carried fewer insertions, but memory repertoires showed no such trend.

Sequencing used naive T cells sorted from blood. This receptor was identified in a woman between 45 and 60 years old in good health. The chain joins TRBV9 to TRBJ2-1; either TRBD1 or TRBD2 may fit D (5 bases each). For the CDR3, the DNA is TGTGCCAGCAGCGTAGGGGGGTACTACAATGAGCAGTTCTTC. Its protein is CASSVGGYYNEQFF.